This T cell receptor (beta chain) comes out of a study of cytomegalovirus exposure and HLA in healthy donors. Study at large: A prior analysis found more than 90 million unique TCR beta sequences from around 180 million T cells.

A word on this clone: What it binds is not known.

Study observations and caveats: Specificity of a few CMV-associated chains for CMV antigens was verified in vitro.

Trimming removed 4 bases from V and 8 bases from J, with 20 bases in between. Germline V gene sequence: CDR1 LGHNA, CDR2 YSLEER. CDR3 length: 16 amino acids. With 60 Vbeta and 13 Jbeta primers, the PCR was carried out. TCRdb's copy holds only in-frame clones and misses some; the assay was immunoSEQ multiplex PCR. The sample records 40,000 to 45,000 clones, 50% to 75% being singletons. The TCR comes from a human donor in good health. Sequenced sample: PBMCs. This sequence joins TRBV4-3 and TRBJ2-2; a possible D gene is TRBD1 (6 bases). The CDR3 loop is CASSLSPTLRGGELFF. CDR3 nucleotide sequence: TGCGCCAGCAGCCTTTCCCCGACCCTCAGGGGAGGGGAGCTGTTTTTT.